Listed here are 26 T cell receptor beta chains from one sample, sequenced in a study of CXCR3-negative and CXCR3-positive naive CD8 T cells. 5' RACE that incorporated UMI labels was used to prepare the TRB cDNA libraries. Reanalyzing the 5' RACE reads, TCRdb keeps one entry per CDR3 protein, without DNA. Reported are tens of thousands of distinct CDR3 sequences; the ten largest clones contain 9.5% to 12%. Sequenced material: memory CD8+ T cells from blood. Receptor source: a human donor in good health. Some clones in this sample may be carry-over from other donors' samples.

The chain couples TRBV9 to TRBJ2-7; no DNA is available, so the TRBD1 call from TCRdb remains unchecked. The CDR3 is 15 amino acids. Per germline, CDR1 SGDLS and CDR2 YYNGEE. CDR3 sequence: CASSVHGTGSGEQYF.

This chain uses TRBV30 with TRBJ2-2; checking the TCRdb D call of TRBD1 is not possible without DNA. From germline, CDR1 is GTSNPN and CDR2 SVGIG (reference sequence). CDR3 size: 18 residues. This CDR3 is CAWSSGTDITSNTGELFF.

This clonotype registers medium-sized (0.01 to 0.1%) by frequency. The chain uses TRBV7-9 and TRBJ1-1; TCRdb selects TRBD1, and the lack of DNA leaves this call unchecked. Germline lookup yields CDR1 SEHNR and CDR2 FQNEAQ (reference sequence). The CDR3 covers 14 residues. This CDR3 is CASGQVLMNTEAFF.

This chain joins TRBV7-3 and TRBJ2-7. This CDR3 has 12 amino acids. Germline lookup yields CDR1 SGHTA and CDR2 FQGTGA. The chain's CDR3 is CASSQASGEQYF.

This sequence joins TRBV25-1 and TRBJ1-1. Germline-derived CDR1 and CDR2 are MGHDK and SYGVNS. The CDR3 loop spans 13 amino acids. The chain's CDR3 is CASSATPNTEAFF.

The rearrangement uses TRBV20-1 and TRBJ2-3; TCRdb calls TRBD2, which cannot be checked without DNA. The CDR3 totals 12 residues. CDR1 DFQATT and CDR2 SNEGSKA come from the germline V gene (reference sequence). CDR3 sequence reads: CSLGGMADTQYF.

This chain uses TRBV9 with TRBJ1-3; TCRdb outputs TRBD1, but without DNA this stays unchecked. The germline V gene has CDR1 SGDLS and CDR2 YYNGEE. The CDR3 consists of 19 residues. CDR3 region: CASSMSRQGPDFSGNTIYF.

The chain has TRBV29-1 and TRBJ2-1; as DNA is missing, the TRBD2 call by TCRdb cannot be tested. The length of the CDR3 is 17 residues. The germline CDR1 and CDR2 sequences are SQVTM and ANQGSEA. CDR3 sequence: CSASGLAGARSYNEQFF.

The CDR3: CSVEYTNTGELFF. This rearrangement joins TRBV29-1 to TRBJ2-2. This CDR3 comprises 13 residues. Germline V lookup: CDR1 SQVTM, CDR2 ANQGSEA.

This chain links TRBV5-1 with TRBJ2-7. This CDR3 region has 13 residues. CDR1 is SGHRS and CDR2 is YFSETQ in the germline V gene. The CDR3 loop is CASSVTPSYEQYF.

The chain has TRBV6-6 and TRBJ2-1; absent DNA, TCRdb's TRBD2 call cannot be checked. From germline, CDR1 is MNHNY and CDR2 SVGAGI (reference sequence). This CDR3 region has 15 residues. CDR3 protein: CASSFGGGRNNEQFF.

The rearrangement links TRBV29-1 to TRBJ1-4; TCRdb indicates TRBD1, and absent DNA this call remains unverified. The CDR3 extends over 13 amino acids. Per germline, CDR1 SQVTM and CDR2 ANQGSEA. The CDR3 region is CSVDVSGDEKLFF. Based on the CDR3 plus reference TRBV29-1 and TRBJ1-4, the full variable domain is SAVISQKPSRDICQRGTSLTIQCQVDSQVTMMFWYRQQPGQSLTLIATANQGSEATYESGFVIDKFPISRPNLTFSTLTVSNMSPEDSSIYLCSVDVSGDEKLFFGSGTQLSVL.

This chain links TRBV20-1 with TRBJ1-1; the TCRdb D gene call, TRBD1, has no DNA to confirm it. Looked up from germline, CDR1 is DFQATT and CDR2 is SNEGSKA (reference sequence). The CDR3 loop spans 14 amino acids. This CDR3 is CSATVGQGVTEAFF.

The chain couples TRBV2 to TRBJ2-1; TCRdb's D call, TRBD1, is unchecked because there is no DNA. The CDR3 is made up of 13 amino acids. The germline V gene has CDR1 SNHLY and CDR2 FYNNEI. The CDR3 region is CASSAGIGNEQFF.

The rearrangement links TRBV4-3 to TRBJ1-2; checking the TCRdb D call of TRBD1 is not possible without DNA. This CDR3 has 17 amino acids. Germline-derived CDR1 and CDR2 are LGHNA and YSLEER. This CDR3 is CASSQDRGEGAMNGYTF.

CDR3 amino acids: CASSLEVSGPSEAFF. The chain recombines TRBV11-2 with TRBJ1-1. Germline V gives CDR1 SGHAT, CDR2 FQNNGV. The CDR3 length is 15 residues.

This chain connects TRBV6-2 or TRBV6-3 to TRBJ2-3; absent DNA, TCRdb's TRBD1 call cannot be checked. The CDR3 is 16 residues long. Germline CDR1 reads MNHEY; CDR2 reads SVGEGT. The CDR3 here is CASSYARDRPTDTQYF.

V is TRBV20-1 and J is TRBJ2-5; the TCRdb call, TRBD1, lacks DNA for checking. CDR3 length equals 16 residues. CDR1 and CDR2 from the germline V gene are DFQATT and SNEGSKA (reference sequence). CDR3: CSARDRGQGLKETQYF.

This chain joins TRBV19 and TRBJ2-1; lacking DNA, the TRBD1 call made by TCRdb goes unchecked. Germline V gene sequence: CDR1 LNHDA, CDR2 SQIVND (reference sequence). The CDR3 extends over 14 amino acids. CDR3: CASSPYRGNNEQFF.

The V call is TRBV4-3, the J call TRBJ2-5; TCRdb proposes TRBD2, but this gene call is untestable without DNA. The CDR3 has 15 residues. The germline gives CDR1 LGHNA, CDR2 YSLEER. The CDR3 is CASSQDRGGVETQYF.

This chain uses TRBV12-3 or TRBV12-4 with TRBJ2-7; there is no DNA to check the TCRdb D call of TRBD1. This CDR3 is built from 14 residues. The CDR3 reads CASSLGQGGYEQYF.

This chain joins TRBV20-1 and TRBJ2-5; without DNA, the TCRdb call of TRBD2 cannot be checked. The CDR3 runs 14 residues. The germline CDR1 and CDR2 sequences are DFQATT and SNEGSKA (reference sequence). The chain's CDR3 is CSARDRTSRETQYF.

This clonotype is labeled medium-sized based on frequency. The chain carries TRBV2 and TRBJ2-1; TCRdb selects TRBD1, and the lack of DNA leaves this call unchecked. Germline V CDR1 and CDR2: SNHLY, FYNNEI. The CDR3 consists of 14 residues. The CDR3 is CATSRDSSYNEQFF.

The chain joins TRBV4-3 to TRBJ1-1; the D gene TCRdb calls, TRBD1, cannot be checked with no DNA. Germline V CDR1 and CDR2: LGHNA, YSLEER. The CDR3 has 15 residues. CDR3 protein: CASSQAYLGDTEAFF.

This sequence joins TRBV13 and TRBJ2-7; without DNA, the TCRdb call of TRBD1 cannot be checked. The CDR3 runs to 14 residues. Germline V CDR1 and CDR2: PRHDT, FYEKMQ (reference sequence). The CDR3 region is CASSNIGTAYEQYF.

The CDR3 loop is CASSPISGGWDF. The chain carries TRBV12-3 or TRBV12-4 and TRBJ2-3; TCRdb's D call, TRBD2, is unchecked because there is no DNA. The CDR3 spans 12 residues.